This T cell receptor (beta chain) was captured in a study of spatial heterogeneity in lung cancer. About the study: Across the raw uncorrected reads, a unique TCR and UMI combination was observed, on average, more than ten times. Overall study findings and caveats: Expanded alpha and beta TCR counts within tumors tracked tumor mutation counts.

V lost 4 bases to trimming and J lost 3 bases; unmatched junction nucleotides: 4. Germline-derived CDR1 and CDR2 are SGHRS and YFSETQ. The CDR3 has 14 residues. Time point in this sample: sample taken at primary tumor resection. The cohort: over 65 early-stage, untreated non-small cell lung cancer patients. Unsorted whole RNA samples from tumor, nontumor lung or frozen PBMC were sequenced. TCRdb processed the 5' RACE reads anew with MiXCR; each CDR3 protein has one entry. This sample yields approximately 7,500 distinct CDR3 sequences, of which around 3.4% are seen a single time; 16% belongs to the top ten. This clonotype has a count of ten or more. Its antigen is as yet unknown.

This receptor was taken from a male donor with early-stage non-small cell lung cancer. The specimen was lung tumor tissue, collected at surgery. The chain joins TRBV5-1 to TRBJ1-1; TRBD1 matches at 9 bases. CDR3 nucleotide sequence: TGCGCCAGCAGCCCCCGACAGGGGGACACTGAAGCTTTCTTT. Its translation: CASSPRQGDTEAFF.